This T cell receptor beta chain was sequenced during a study of shared clonotypes between healthy human individuals. V lost 1 base, J lost 5 bases, and 11 bases lay in between. The CDR3 has 14 residues. Germline CDR1 MGHDK, CDR2 SYGVNS. Method: immunoSEQ multiplex PCR; TCRdb's copy keeps in-frame clones and lacks some. Of more than 2,000,000 clones in the sample, 90% to 95% were seen once. The source material was naive CD4+ T cells from PBMCs. The subset is: CD45RA+ positively selected. The sequence came from a young man in good health. Some clones in this sample may be carry-over from other donors' samples. The chain joins TRBV25-1 to TRBJ2-5; D unresolved. For the CDR3, the DNA is TGTGCCAGCAGTGAATCCGGAGCATGGGAGACCCAGTACTTC. As protein: CASSESGAWETQYF.